This note documents a single T cell receptor beta chain sequence. Its antigen is still unknown. Under the authors' procedure: ImmunoSEQ sequences covered only the junction and lacked quality scores; filtering therefore differed. Libraries were prepared by immunoSEQ multiplex PCR; TCRdb keeps only in-frame clonotypes and omits some of them. The V and J calls and clone size come from that table; D and trimming were worked out from the DNA. The repertoire holds hundreds of thousands of clones, with more than 95% as singletons. The CDR3 extends over 11 amino acids. CDR1 is GTSNPN, CDR2 SVGIG, per germline (reference sequence). The source of the sample is a study of shared clonotypes between healthy human individuals. Across the study: CD4 naive cells filled three plates per donor, CD4 memory three, CD8 naive two and CD8 memory one.

Study results and limitations: For sorted subsets, rarefaction showed incomplete sequencing despite large depth.

The sequenced material came from naive CD4+ T cells sorted from blood. Described subset: CD45RA+ positively selected. The origin of this receptor is a woman aged 25 to 39 in good health. The genes are TRBV30 and TRBJ2-7; the D is unclear. CDR3 sequence: CAGGLSYEQYF. As DNA, the CDR3 is TGTGCTGGCGGCCTTTCCTACGAGCAGTACTTC.